The rows below give T cell receptor beta chains drawn from one sample of a study of T cells in Graves' hyperthyroidism and ophthalmopathy. TCRdb itself ran the multiplex PCR reads through MiXCR, one entry per CDR3 protein. The table includes hundreds of thousands of distinct CDR3 sequences, less than 15% detected once. Sequenced: blood. All receptors come from a woman between 18 and 29 years old with Graves' hyperthyroidism. Each CDR3 is given with its conserved first and last residue.

J gene,V gene,CDR3 protein
TRBJ1-6,TRBV27,CASSSDRVSYNSPLHF
TRBJ1-2,TRBV28,CASSLTGSSGYTF
TRBJ2-1,TRBV7-9,CASSPYGIAEVYNEQFF
TRBJ2-1,TRBV20-1,CSARLSGRKPYNEQFF
TRBJ2-1,TRBV7-3,CASSLSLAGGSYNEQFF
TRBJ1-5,TRBV27,CASSLGGVFNQPQHF
TRBJ2-7,TRBV7-2,CASSERLAGSGEQYF
TRBJ2-1,TRBV12-3/TRBV12-4,CASSLRGGQEQFF
TRBJ2-1,TRBV15,CATSETSGSLYEQFF
TRBJ2-1,TRBV7-2,CASSLTASGSNEQFF
TRBJ2-2,TRBV6-1,CASTSGGLNTGELFF
TRBJ1-6,TRBV7-2,CASSLGDSKPYNSPLHF
TRBJ2-7,TRBV7-9,CASTRQGRYEQYF
TRBJ2-7,TRBV6-1,CASKTGDWGEQYF
TRBJ1-2,TRBV20-1,CSASVAAFYGYTF
TRBJ2-3,TRBV6-2/TRBV6-3,CASSYVGTGVGTQYF
TRBJ2-6,TRBV30,CAWSLGKTSGANVLTF
TRBJ2-7,TRBV2,CASRVSASGSSYEQYF
TRBJ2-3,TRBV11-2,CASSLENTRFHTQYF
TRBJ2-2,TRBV11-3,CASSPNTGELFF
TRBJ2-7,TRBV18,CASSPPTNEQYF
TRBJ2-2,TRBV19,CATWDVTQRPNTGELFF
TRBJ2-1,TRBV29-1,CSVDLNRSGRDEQFF
TRBJ1-2,TRBV19,CASSNTYESFYGYTF
TRBJ2-6,TRBV28,CASSFYDGGSGANVLTF
TRBJ1-1,TRBV19,CASIRTGRDSTEAFF
TRBJ1-2,TRBV20-1,CSAREERFYGYTF
TRBJ2-2,TRBV7-6,CASSLGTSVSEELFF